This T cell receptor (beta chain) is from a study of T cell responses to AZD1222 COVID-19 vaccine. Measured with immunoSEQ multiplex PCR; TCRdb has only the in-frame clones, and not every one. This sample has about 120,000 clones, with roughly nine tenths found just once. CDR3 length equals 14 residues. Between the trimmed V and J ends, which lost 3 bases and 7 bases, there was a span of 17 bases. Per germline, CDR1 SGDLS and CDR2 YYNGEE. Overall study findings and caveats: Donor demographics were predominantly white British with a female majority; clonal diversity may be underestimated.

Remarks on this clone: Its specificity is not known.

The TCR comes from an adult in good health. This specimen consisted of peripheral blood, obtained on day 0 of AZD1222 vaccination. This sequence joins TRBV9 and TRBJ2-7; D uncertain. This chain's CDR3 is CASSETTFTDEQYF. In DNA, the CDR3 is TGTGCCAGCAGCGAGACGACTTTTACGGATGAGCAGTACTTC.